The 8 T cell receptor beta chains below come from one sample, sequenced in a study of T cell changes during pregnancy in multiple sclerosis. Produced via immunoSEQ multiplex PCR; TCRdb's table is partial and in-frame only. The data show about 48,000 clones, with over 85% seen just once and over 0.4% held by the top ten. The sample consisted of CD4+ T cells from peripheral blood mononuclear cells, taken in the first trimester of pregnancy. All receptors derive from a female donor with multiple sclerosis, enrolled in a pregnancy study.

This CDR3 is CASSPRGGVRYEQYF. The CDR3, as DNA: TGTGCCAGCAGCCCGAGGGGCGGGGTCCGCTACGAGCAGTACTTC. The chain carries TRBV11-2 and TRBJ2-7; D is perhaps TRBD2 (6 bases). The V end was cut by 5 bases, the J end by 3 bases, with 17 bases between. CDR1 is SGHAT, CDR2 FQNNGV, per germline. CDR3 size: 15 residues. The full variable domain, in which reference TRBV11-2 and TRBJ2-7 provide the parts outside the CDR3, is EAGVAQSPRYKIIEKRQSVAFWCNPISGHATLYWYQQILGQGPKLLIQFQNNGVVDDSQLPKDRFSAERLKGVDSTLKIQPAKLEDSAVYLCASSPRGGVRYEQYFGPGTRLTVT.

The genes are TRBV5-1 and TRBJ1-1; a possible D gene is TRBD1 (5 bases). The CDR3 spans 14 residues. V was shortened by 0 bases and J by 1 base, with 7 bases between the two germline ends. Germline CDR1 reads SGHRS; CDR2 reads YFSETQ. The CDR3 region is CASSLGQRNTEAFF. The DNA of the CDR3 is TGCGCCAGCAGCTTGGGACAGAGGAACACTGAAGCTTTCTTT.

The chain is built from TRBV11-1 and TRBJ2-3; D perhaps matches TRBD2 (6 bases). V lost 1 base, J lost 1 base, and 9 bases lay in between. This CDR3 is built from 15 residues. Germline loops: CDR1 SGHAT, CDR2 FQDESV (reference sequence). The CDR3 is CASSLGGVGTDTQYF. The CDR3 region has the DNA TGTGCCAGCAGCTTAGGCGGGGTAGGCACAGATACGCAGTATTTT. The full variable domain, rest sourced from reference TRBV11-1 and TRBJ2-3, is EAEVAQSPRYKITEKSQAVAFWCDPISGHATLYWYRQILGQGPELLVQFQDESVVDDSQLPKDRFSAERLKGVDSTLKIQPAELGDSAMYLCASSLGGVGTDTQYFGPGTRLTVL.

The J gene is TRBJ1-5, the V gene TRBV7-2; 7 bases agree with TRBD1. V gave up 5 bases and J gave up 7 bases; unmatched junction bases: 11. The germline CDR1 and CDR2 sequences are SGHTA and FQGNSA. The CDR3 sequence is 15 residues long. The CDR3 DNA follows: TGTGCCAGCAGCCCAAGACAGGGAATCGAACAGCCCCAGCATTTT. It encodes CASSPRQGIEQPQHF.

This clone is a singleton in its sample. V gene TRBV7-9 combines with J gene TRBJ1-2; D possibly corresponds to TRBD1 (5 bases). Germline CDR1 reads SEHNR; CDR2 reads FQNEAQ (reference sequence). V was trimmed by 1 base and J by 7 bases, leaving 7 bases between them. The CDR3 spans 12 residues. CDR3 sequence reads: CASSLVGVGYTF. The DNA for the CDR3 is TGTGCCAGCAGCTTAGTAGGGGTTGGCTACACCTTC.

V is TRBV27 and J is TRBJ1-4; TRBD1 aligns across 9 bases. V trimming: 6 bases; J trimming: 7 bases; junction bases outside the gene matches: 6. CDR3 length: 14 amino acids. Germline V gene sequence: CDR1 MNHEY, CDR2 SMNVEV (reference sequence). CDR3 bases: TGTGCCAGCAGAATCGACAGGGGGGGTGAAAAACTGTTTTTT. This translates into CASRIDRGGEKLFF.

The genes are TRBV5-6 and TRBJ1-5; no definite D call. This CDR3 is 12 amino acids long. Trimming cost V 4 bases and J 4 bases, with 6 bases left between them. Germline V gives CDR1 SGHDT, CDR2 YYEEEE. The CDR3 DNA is TGTGCCAGCAGCCCTAGAAATCAGCCCCAGCATTTT. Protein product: CASSPRNQPQHF.

CDR3 protein: CASSDSRNQPQHF. CDR3 DNA: TGCGCCAGCAGTGATTCGAGGAATCAGCCCCAGCATTTT. The V gene is TRBV10-2, the J gene TRBJ1-5; no clear D. Germline V gene data show CDR1 as WSHSY and CDR2 as SAAADI. The length of the CDR3 is 13 residues. The germline V and J ends were trimmed by 3 bases and 4 bases, with 7 bases remaining between them.